The 5 T cell receptor beta chains below come from one sample, sequenced in a study of T cell responses to AZD1222 COVID-19 vaccine. Libraries were prepared by immunoSEQ multiplex PCR; TCRdb keeps only in-frame clonotypes and omits some of them. Of 100,000 or so clones listed, roughly 92% are singletons. This material consisted of peripheral blood, taken 28 days after the second AZD1222 dose. All receptors derive from an adult who received the AZD1222 COVID-19 vaccine.

This chain uses TRBV6-5 with TRBJ1-1; D is perhaps TRBD1 (6 bases). The CDR3 sequence is 15 residues long. The germline gives CDR1 MNHEY, CDR2 SVGAGI. V gave up 5 bases and J gave up 4 bases, with 17 bases separating them. The CDR3 spells CASSPGGAGGTEAFF. DNA of the CDR3: TGTGCCAGCAGTCCCGGGGGGGCGGGGGGCACTGAAGCTTTCTTT.

The chain employs TRBV7-9 and TRBJ2-2; D is perhaps TRBD2 (6 bases). The germline gives CDR1 SEHNR, CDR2 FQNEAQ (reference sequence). Trimming left V 7 bases short and J 5 bases short, with 17 bases between. This CDR3 has 15 amino acids. The CDR3 nucleotides are TGTGCCAGCATACCGGGGGTCCAGGAGACCGGGGAGCTGTTTTTT. Protein sequence: CASIPGVQETGELFF.

The J gene is TRBJ1-5, the V gene TRBV30; unclear D gene. There are 14 residues in the CDR3. V lost 0 bases and J lost 3, with 9 bases in between. Germline CDR1 reads GTSNPN; CDR2 reads SVGIG (reference sequence). The CDR3 region has the DNA TGTGCCTGGAGTGTAGACGGTATCAATCAGCCCCAGCATTTT. Translation gives CAWSVDGINQPQHF.

The gene calls are TRBV28 and TRBJ1-1, with D unresolved. V shed 8 bases and J shed 4 bases, with 2 bases lying between them. CDR3 length equals 9 residues. CDR1 MDHEN and CDR2 SYDVKM come from the germline V gene. The CDR3 protein is CASGTEAFF. CDR3 DNA sequence: TGTGCCAGCGGCACTGAAGCTTTCTTT.

The chain has TRBV4-3 and TRBJ1-2, with D perhaps TRBD1 (6 bases). V was shortened by 2 bases and J by 4 bases, with 20 bases between the two germline ends. The CDR3 loop spans 17 amino acids. The germline V gene has CDR1 LGHNA and CDR2 YSLEER. The chain's CDR3 is CASSQLQLTGYPYGYTF. In nucleotides, the CDR3 is TGCGCCAGCAGCCAACTCCAGCTTACAGGGTATCCCTATGGCTACACCTTC.